The next 29 T cell receptor beta chains were all read from a single sample in a study of OX40 agonist ivuxolimab in advanced cancers. Assay used: immunoSEQ multiplex PCR; TCRdb lists only in-frame clones, some missing. The sample lists tens of thousands of clones; 80% to 90% were seen once. Sequences were derived from CD4+ or CD8+ T cells sorted from blood, sampled in a trial of the OX40 agonist ivuxolimab. The receptor source for this set is an adult with an advanced solid tumor such as melanoma, head and neck, liver or kidney cancer.

The gene calls are TRBV30 and TRBJ2-3, with 9 bases lining up with TRBD2. The CDR3 spans 14 residues. V trimming: 1 base; J trimming: 4 bases; junction bases outside the gene matches: 3. The germline V gene encodes CDR1 GTSNPN and CDR2 SVGIG (reference sequence). In nucleotides, the CDR3 is TGTGCCTGGAGTGGGCGGGGGGGAGCAGATACGCAGTATTTT. Translated, it gives CAWSGRGGADTQYF.

This clone occurred once. CDR3 region: CAWAFGSKDEQYF. CDR3 DNA: TGTGCCTGGGCTTTTGGATCTAAGGACGAGCAGTACTTC. V gene TRBV30 combines with J gene TRBJ2-7; D gene unclear. CDR3 length: 13 residues. Trimming took 5 bases from V and 5 from J, leaving 16 bases between them. The germline gives CDR1 GTSNPN, CDR2 SVGIG (reference sequence). The variable domain in full, completed from reference TRBV30 and TRBJ2-7, reads SQTIHQWPATLVQPVGSPLSLECTVEGTSNPNLYWYRQAAGRGLQLLFYSVGIGQISSEVPQNLSASRPQDRQFILSSKKLLLSDSGFYLCAWAFGSKDEQYFGPGTRLTVT.

The V call is TRBV6-1, the J call TRBJ2-1, with 9 bases aligning to TRBD2. The J segment lost 6 bases and the V segment lost 2 bases, leaving 11 bases of the junction unmatched. Germline lookup yields CDR1 MNHNS and CDR2 SASEGT. The length of the CDR3 is 17 residues. CDR3 nucleotides: TGTGCCAGCAGTGAACAGGGATCTGGACTAGCGCTCAATGAGCAGTTCTTC. Protein: CASSEQGSGLALNEQFF.

This CDR3 reads CASSPGDRQKTQYF. The CDR3, as DNA: TGCGCCAGCAGCCCTGGGGATAGACAAAAGACCCAGTACTTC. The chain links TRBV5-1 to TRBJ2-5; D remains ambiguous. This CDR3 is 14 amino acids long. The germline V gene encodes CDR1 SGHRS and CDR2 YFSETQ. V lost 4 bases, J lost 6 bases, and 16 bases lay in between.

This chain connects TRBV29-1 to TRBJ1-1; D gene uncertain. The germline V and J ends were trimmed by 4 bases and 3 bases, with 12 bases remaining between them. This CDR3 contains 13 residues. CDR1 and CDR2 (germline): SQVTM, ANQGSEA. The CDR3 sequence: CSVGRNRDTEAFF. For the CDR3, the DNA is TGCAGCGTTGGACGGAACCGGGACACTGAAGCTTTCTTT.

The chain has TRBV12-5 and TRBJ2-7; weak D call: TRBD2 (5 bases). The CDR3 is 14 residues long. V was shortened by 5 bases and J by 0 bases, with 11 bases between the two germline ends. Looked up from germline, CDR1 is LGHNT and CDR2 is FRNRAP. CDR3 nucleotide sequence: TGTGCTAGTGGTCCGGACTGGAGCTCCTACGAGCAGTACTTC. It is translated as CASGPDWSSYEQYF.

Regarding this clone: Other DNA variants within this sample encode the same CDR3. This chain joins TRBV7-2 and TRBJ2-7; D gene unclear. This CDR3 region has 13 residues. Germline CDR1 reads SGHTA; CDR2 reads FQGNSA. V dropped 5 bases and J dropped 0 bases, with 8 bases sitting between them. In DNA, the CDR3 is TGTGCCAGCAGCCCCCCGGCCTCCTACGAGCAGTACTTC. Amino acid sequence: CASSPPASYEQYF.

The table lists this clone with a count of one. V is TRBV6-5 and J is TRBJ2-5; 8 bases are a match to TRBD2. TRBJ2-7 explains the end of the DNA better; the J call may be wrong. CDR1 and CDR2 (germline): MNHEY, SVGAGI. The CDR3 extends over 15 amino acids. The CDR3 DNA follows: TGTGCCAGCAGTTCCCCGGGACTAGGCCTTTACGAGCAGTACTTC. This codes for CASSSPGLGLYEQYF.

The genes are TRBV6-6 and TRBJ2-5, with TRBD1 identical over 8 bases. TRBJ2-7 explains the end of the DNA better; the J call may be wrong. The CDR3 length is 16 residues. In germline, CDR1 is MNHNY, CDR2 SVGAGI (reference sequence). Here the CDR3 DNA reads TGTGCCAGCAGTTACCCGGCCGGACAGGGTTCCTACGAGCAGTACTTC. This codes for CASSYPAGQGSYEQYF.

This chain uses TRBV19 with TRBJ2-2, with TRBD1 identical over 8 bases. The CDR3 runs 14 residues. J lost 7 bases, V lost 4 bases, and 5 bases had no gene match. Germline-derived CDR1 and CDR2 are LNHDA and SQIVND (reference sequence). DNA for the CDR3: TGTGCCAGTAGTAATCAGGGGGCGGACGGGGAGCTGTTTTTT. Amino acids: CASSNQGADGELFF.

This sequence joins TRBV2 and TRBJ2-7; 7 bases fit TRBD1. This CDR3 comprises 14 residues. Germline CDR1 and CDR2: SNHLY and FYNNEI. The J segment lost 1 base and the V segment lost 4 bases, leaving 4 bases of the junction unmatched. The CDR3 DNA reads as TGTGCCAGCAGTGTGGACAGGATTTCCTACGAGCAGTACTTC. Protein: CASSVDRISYEQYF.

This clone occurred once. The chain carries TRBV5-1 and TRBJ1-3; D call uncertain. Trimming took 0 bases from V and 0 from J, leaving 7 bases between them. Germline-derived CDR1 and CDR2 are SGHRS and YFSETQ. The CDR3 length is 15 residues. The CDR3 DNA reads TGCGCCAGCAGCTTGGCCTTGAACTCTGGAAACACCATATATTTT. Its translation: CASSLALNSGNTIYF.

The rearrangement uses TRBV28 and TRBJ2-2; TRBD1 aligns across 10 bases. J was trimmed by 5 bases and V by 5 bases; bases with no gene match: 2. The CDR3 is 14 amino acids. Germline V gene lookup returns CDR1 MDHEN and CDR2 SYDVKM. DNA for the CDR3: TGTGCCAGCAGTGGGACAGGGGAAACCGGGGAGCTGTTTTTT. Translated: CASSGTGETGELFF.

A word on this clone: At the DNA level, this CDR3 is encoded by other sequences in the same sample as well. The chain recombines TRBV15 with TRBJ2-3; the D is unclear. The CDR3 runs 14 residues. V lost 1 base, J lost 0 bases, and 5 bases lay in between. In germline, CDR1 is LNHNV, CDR2 YYDKDF (reference sequence). CDR3 protein: CATSRGRSTDTQYF. The CDR3 nucleotides are TGTGCCACCAGCAGAGGGCGGAGCACAGATACGCAGTATTTT.

The V call is TRBV6-1, the J call TRBJ1-2, with TRBD1 matching 7 bases. Looked up from germline, CDR1 is MNHNS and CDR2 is SASEGT. CDR3 length: 13 residues. With 4 bases clipped from V and 5 bases from J, the junction kept 4 bases outside the gene matches. CDR3 loop: CASSGQGSYGYTF. CDR3 DNA: TGTGCCAGCAGTGGACAGGGTTCTTATGGCTACACCTTC.

V usage is TRBV29-1 and J usage is TRBJ1-1; tentative D call: TRBD1 (6 bases). V was pared by 7 bases and J by 0 bases, with 9 bases between. Germline V lookup: CDR1 SQVTM, CDR2 ANQGSEA. The CDR3 spans 12 residues. CDR3 residues: CSEGQMNTEAFF. CDR3 sequence (DNA): TGCAGCGAAGGACAGATGAACACTGAAGCTTTCTTT.

The chain is built from TRBV20-1 and TRBJ2-3; D call uncertain. The CDR3 covers 11 residues. Trimming shortened V by 8 bases and J by 6 bases, and 12 bases separated the two germline ends. Germline CDR1 reads DFQATT; CDR2 reads SNEGSKA (reference sequence). In DNA, the CDR3 is TGCAGTTGGTATCTTGGGGATACGCAGTATTTT. Its protein is CSWYLGDTQYF.

The rearrangement uses TRBV11-2 and TRBJ2-5; D gene uncertain. CDR3 length: 15 amino acids. Between the trimmed V and J ends, which lost 5 bases and 3 bases, there was a span of 16 bases. Germline CDR1 SGHAT, CDR2 FQNNGV. The CDR3 protein is CASSPGQVWEETQYF. CDR3 bases: TGTGCCAGCAGCCCGGGCCAGGTTTGGGAAGAGACCCAGTACTTC.

The CDR3 nucleotides read TGTGCCAGCAGTGTCAGAGGACTGGGCGGGACCCAGTACTTC. This codes for CASSVRGLGGTQYF. This rearrangement joins TRBV2 to TRBJ2-5; possible D gene TRBD2, 5 bases. V lost 4 bases, J lost 7 bases, and 16 bases lay in between. The germline gives CDR1 SNHLY, CDR2 FYNNEI. This CDR3 region has 14 residues.

The chain couples TRBV5-4 to TRBJ2-3, with 8 positions matching TRBD2. The CDR3 is 14 amino acids. Germline assignment: CDR1 SGHNT and CDR2 YYREEE (reference sequence). After removal of 2 bases from V and 4 bases from J, the junction contained 3 bases not matched to a gene. In DNA form, the CDR3 reads TGTGCCAGCAGCTTAGCGGGAGTGTCAGATACGCAGTATTTT. Translating gives CASSLAGVSDTQYF.

The rearrangement joins TRBV5-4 to TRBJ1-1, with D hard to call. V was trimmed by 0 bases and J by 10 bases, leaving 13 bases between them. The CDR3 length is 13 residues. The germline V gene encodes CDR1 SGHNT and CDR2 YYREEE (reference sequence). CDR3 bases: TGTGCCAGCAGCTTGGGCCCCGAAGGGAGAGCTTTCTTT. Translation gives CASSLGPEGRAFF. The full variable domain, in which reference TRBV5-4 and TRBJ1-1 provide the parts outside the CDR3, is ETGVTQSPTHLIKTRGQQVTLRCSSQSGHNTVSWYQQALGQGPQFIFQYYREEENGRGNFPPRFSGLQFPNYSSELNVNALELDDSALYLCASSLGPEGRAFFGQGTRLTVV.

The V call is TRBV7-9, the J call TRBJ1-1; D perhaps matches TRBD1 (6 bases). The V end was cut by 5 bases, the J end by 2 bases, with 9 bases between. CDR3 length: 13 residues. Germline values: CDR1 SEHNR, CDR2 FQNEAQ (reference sequence). The CDR3 here is CASSPGTNTEAFF. CDR3 nucleotide sequence: TGTGCCAGCAGCCCCGGGACAAACACTGAAGCTTTCTTT.

This clone has a handful of counts. The chain is built from TRBV7-2 and TRBJ2-7; no definite D call. V dropped 1 base and J dropped 0 bases, with 7 bases sitting between them. The CDR3 contains 14 residues. CDR1 is SGHTA and CDR2 is FQGNSA in the germline V gene. The CDR3, as DNA: TGTGCCAGCAGCTTAGGACATAGCTCCTACGAGCAGTACTTC. It codes for CASSLGHSSYEQYF.

As concerns this clone: Different DNA sequences within this sample yield the same CDR3. In DNA form, the CDR3 reads TGTGCCAGCTCCCCGGGGGGGGGCGAGCAGTACTTC. This gives the protein CASSPGGGEQYF. The chain combines TRBV18 with TRBJ2-7; TRBD2 matches 8 bases. CDR1 and CDR2 (germline): KGHSH, LQKENI. The CDR3 runs 12 residues. The V and J ends lost 6 bases and 6 bases, in that order; junction bases with no gene match: 4. Full variable domain (remainder filled in from reference TRBV18 and TRBJ2-7): NAGVMQNPRHLVRRRGQEARLRCSPMKGHSHVYWYRQLPEEGLKFMVYLQKENIIDESGMPKERFSAEFPKEGPSILRIQQVVRGDSAAYFCASSPGGGEQYFGPGTRLTVT.

The chain links TRBV19 to TRBJ2-2; 9 nucleotides line up with TRBD2. Germline V lookup: CDR1 LNHDA, CDR2 SQIVND (reference sequence). V was clipped by 4 bases and J by 7 bases; unmatched bases: 4. The CDR3 covers 14 residues. DNA for the CDR3: TGTGCCAGTAGTAGCGGGGGGGCAGGCGGGGAGCTGTTTTTT. It translates to CASSSGGAGGELFF.

In its sample, this clone was seen once. The V gene is TRBV23-1, the J gene TRBJ1-1; possibly TRBD1 for D (5 bases). TRBV23-1 is filed as an ORF, its function uncertain. The CDR3 extends over 14 amino acids. The V gene lost 3 bases and the J gene lost 6 bases, with 14 bases spanning the gap. CDR3 amino acids: CASSHLTGGAEAFF. The CDR3 DNA follows: TGCGCCAGCAGTCACCTAACAGGCGGGGCTGAAGCTTTCTTT.

The chain recombines TRBV2 with TRBJ1-5; a weak D match, TRBD1 (6 bases). V was trimmed by 2 bases and J by 6 bases, leaving 14 bases between them. The germline CDR1 and CDR2 sequences are SNHLY and FYNNEI. The CDR3 sequence is 15 residues long. The CDR3 here is CASSEQGIRSQPQHF. CDR3 sequence (DNA): TGTGCCAGCAGTGAACAGGGGATTCGGAGTCAGCCCCAGCATTTT.

The sample holds a few counts of this clone. The V call is TRBV6-1, the J call TRBJ2-3; 12 nucleotides agree with TRBD1. The V gene end was trimmed by 8 bases and the J gene end by 4 bases; junction bases not matched to a gene: 7. CDR3 length equals 15 residues. The V gene's germline CDR1 is MNHNS and CDR2 SASEGT. The CDR3 region is CASGGQGALSDTQYF. In DNA, the CDR3 is TGTGCCAGCGGGGGACAGGGGGCGTTGTCAGATACGCAGTATTTT.

This chain joins TRBV4-2 and TRBJ2-7, with 8 nucleotides matching TRBD1. Germline loops: CDR1 LGHNA, CDR2 YNFKEQ. V dropped 5 bases and J dropped 7; count of bases not matched to a gene: 10. This CDR3 comprises 14 residues. The CDR3 reads CASSATGAQGEQYF. The DNA for the CDR3 is TGTGCCAGCAGCGCGACAGGGGCGCAAGGAGAGCAGTACTTC.